Sequencing of this T cell receptor (beta chain) was carried out in a study of blood T cells in healthy people across ages (dated by TCRdb to about 2015). For context, the study as a whole: In model experiments, roughly one uniquely barcoded TCR beta cDNA molecule per two T cells was captured by template switching. Donors were grouped into four age groups: young (average roughly 17 years), middle-aged (under 40), aged (roughly 67) and long-lived (less than 85). The study measured age-related changes in TCR beta repertoire diversity using deep sequencing normalized with unique cDNA molecular identifiers. Two additional independent replicas of 1 million unique cDNA reads from the same blood draw were analyzed for two donors (one aged 18 to 29 and one aged 80 or older). Donors of different ages were randomly distributed across sequencing lanes to avoid experimental bias.

The CDR3 covers 13 residues, taking in both the cysteine and the phenylalanine. Solely the CDR3 DNA is kept, with 39 bases framed from the first base. Donors were a few dozen systemically healthy Caucasian individuals from Russia aged roughly 6 to 100 years. Around 10 milliliters of peripheral blood were collected from each donor into EDTA-treated Vacutainer tubes. Ficoll-Paque density-gradient centrifugation was used to isolate PBMCs, with at least 7 million obtained per sample. Trizol reagent was used to extract total RNA from PBMCs, with at least 6 micrograms per sample. For every donor, an aliquot of PBMCs went through flow cytometry to measure the percentages of naive CD45RAhigh/CD27high T cells. This clonotype was observed a single time. Its antigen remains undetermined. One base away there is no much larger clone; base qualities are not given. One read alone lends weak support. Results the study describes overall, beyond this receptor: A strong correlation was found between observed TCR beta diversity and the percentage of naive T cells measured by flow cytometry. Because donor CMV infection status was unknown, age-related changes in expanded clonotypes were potentially confounded. Estimates of total diversity based on one million sequenced T cells were regarded as lower bounds and as underestimates. As age increased, observed TCR beta diversity per million T cells dropped in a roughly linear way, and a significant reduction was already evident by age 40. Because profiling used bulk unsorted PBMCs, naive and antigen-experienced compartments could not be compared conclusively. Compared with the aged group, the long-lived group had more naive CD4+ T cells, fewer expanded clones and increased TCR diversity, suggesting age selection.

Libraries came from 5' RACE. TCRdb names Illumina HiSeq 2500 as the instrument used. A second PCR of roughly 7 to 12 cycles was run with a J-beta primer mix and a sample-barcoded 5' primer. A unique molecular identifier was introduced onto each TCR beta cDNA molecule by a template-switch 5' adaptor carrying 12 random nucleotides. At least 2.5 million CDR3-containing paired-end reads were obtained from each sample. The Mint cDNA synthesis kit, primed by a TRBC-specific oligonucleotide, was used to synthesize first-strand cDNA from all RNA. Following uracil-DNA glycosylase treatment, all cDNA underwent a first 18-cycle PCR with the universal primers M1SS and BC2_uni_R. The authors' pipeline ran thus. For normalization, 1 million high-quality reads, each with a distinct molecular identifier, were randomly selected from each sample. Instead of being binned into consensus sequences, reads that shared molecular identifiers were thrown out. MiTCR, set to a Q25 quality threshold and the strictest error-elimination algorithm, was used for CDR3 identification, clonotype clustering and error correction. A nonparametric unseen species model with Euler transformation was used to estimate lower-bound total TCR beta diversity. Using fastp trimming at Q25 and MiXCR clonotype assembly, TCRdb reanalyzed the public sequencing data and kept in-frame beta chains. Records with the same CDR3 protein are collapsed into one entry carrying the most frequent genes and DNA. The authors' filters were not applied to this entry. Within this sample are over 700,000 distinct CDR3 sequences, with approximately 55% of them counted one time only. The top ten hold approximately 40% of the sample.

The V and J genes are TRBV12-3 or TRBV12-4 and TRBJ2-1, with no confident D gene call. The end of the DNA fits TRBJ2-7 better, so the J call may be wrong. The source of this sequence is a man older than 75 in good health. Sequences were obtained from blood. The CDR3 corresponds to CASSLRRSYEQYF. The bases are TGTGCCAGCAGTTTACGCAGAAGCTACGAGCAGTACTTC.